The source of this T cell receptor (beta chain) is a study of early T cells in non-severe SARS-CoV-2 infection. Study details: Chains from this unsorted whole-blood bulk RNA could not be paired.

The TCR library protocol attached unique molecular identifiers to the individual cDNA molecules. MiXCR was run by TCRdb on the 5' RACE reads, yielding one entry per CDR3 protein. This sample has roughly 69,000 distinct CDR3 sequences, with more than 8% found just once. A remark on this clonotype: Antigen specificity is unknown.

Trimming pared 3 bases from V and 7 bases from J, leaving 5 bases between. CDR1 is SGDLS and CDR2 is YYNGEE in the germline V gene. CDR3 length equals 12 residues. Study-level findings and limits: VDJdb matching skewed toward anti-spike CD8 responses, missing private and CD4 specificities.

The gene calls are TRBV9 and TRBJ1-6; a weak D match, TRBD1 (5 bases). This sequence originates from an adult who was a healthcare worker with PCR-confirmed SARS-CoV-2 infection or an uninfected control (not recorded which). The sample was whole blood, taken at baseline. The CDR3, as DNA: TGTGCCAGCAGCGGACAGAATTCACCCCTCCACTTT. As protein: CASSGQNSPLHF.